This TCR beta chain was found in a study of blood T cell repertoires in COVID-19 (TCRdb year 2020). Context from the whole study: Samples covering the acute and convalescent phases of COVID-19 were provided by collaborators in the United States, Italy and Spain. The material from the prospective study consisted of cDNA or gDNA derived from T cells, B-cell-depleted T cells, or PBMCs. The dataset comprised deeply sampled blood TCRbeta repertoires from subjects exposed to, actively infected with, or recovered from COVID-19. The repertoires were made available in a free public database intended to serve as a resource for research on the immune response to SARS-CoV-2. Samples were obtained from the ongoing ImmuneRACE study (first 160 participants) and from about 1,300 subjects provided by 6 global collaborators. A de-identified subject ID, COVID-19 status, age in years and sex were almost always included in the sample metadata. Where available, HLA class I and class II types were obtained from metadata supplied by the sample provider rather than from assay-based typing. On the study overall, not on this receptor specifically: How much clinical and demographic metadata was included differed by source and by participant, and the metadata was provided uncurated.

Whole blood was collected in K2EDTA tubes by collaborating institutions according to the institutions' own protocols. Collaborator samples were shipped for TCRbeta analysis as frozen whole blood, isolated PBMCs, or DNA extracted from either sample type. CDR1 and CDR2 are read off the germline V gene as SGHRS and YFSETQ. Cut back by 0 bases and 2 bases, the V and J ends lie 10 bases apart. The CDR3 runs 15 residues from the cysteine to the phenylalanine. Just the 45-base CDR3 DNA is kept, in frame starting at base 1. This clone occurred once. There is no known antigen for this receptor. It has no much larger one-base neighbor in the sample; base qualities were not kept. The immunoSEQ Assay, a bias-controlled multiplex PCR, was used to amplify TCRbeta CDR3 regions from genomic DNA. Concerning the study's data processing: The number of nucleated cells in each sample was estimated from the amplification of reference gene primers within the assay. To quantify the absolute abundance of each unique TCRbeta CDR3 rearrangement, sequence reads were collapsed and filtered. For each sample, productive Simpson clonality was calculated as the square root of Simpson's diversity index over productive rearrangements. As stored in TCRdb, this immuneACCESS dataset retains in-frame rearrangements with V and J assigned. A fraction of the clones does not appear; measured against another copy, unresolved V genes explain less than half of the discrepancy, and the remainder lacks a known reason. Clone size and the V and J calls come from that table; the DNA yielded D and trimming. The sample has roughly 180,000 clones on record, around 86% of them singletons. Around 0.99% of the sample goes to the ten largest clones.

In this chain, TRBV5-1 is recombined with TRBJ2-3; TRBD2 might be the D gene, on 5 matching bases. Sequencing input: peripheral blood. This clonotype originated in a man aged 18-30 years with acute or convalescent COVID-19. The DNA reads TGCGCCAGCAGCTTGGGTACGGGGAACACAGATACGCAGTATTTT. This sequence encodes CASSLGTGNTDTQYF.